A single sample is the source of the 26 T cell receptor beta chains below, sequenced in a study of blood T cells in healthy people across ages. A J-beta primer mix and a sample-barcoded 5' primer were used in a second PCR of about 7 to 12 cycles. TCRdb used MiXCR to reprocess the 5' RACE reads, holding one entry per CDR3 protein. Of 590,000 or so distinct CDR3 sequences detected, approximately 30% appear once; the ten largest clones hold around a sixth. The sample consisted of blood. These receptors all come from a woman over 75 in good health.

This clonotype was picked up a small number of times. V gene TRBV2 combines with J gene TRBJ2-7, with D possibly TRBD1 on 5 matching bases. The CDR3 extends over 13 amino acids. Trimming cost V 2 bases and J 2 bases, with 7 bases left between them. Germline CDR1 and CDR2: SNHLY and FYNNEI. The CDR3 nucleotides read TGTGCCAGCAGTGAACAGGGTACCTACGAGCAGTACTTC. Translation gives CASSEQGTYEQYF. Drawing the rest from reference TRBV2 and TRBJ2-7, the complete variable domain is EPEVTQTPSHQVTQMGQEVILRCVPISNHLYFYWYRQILGQKVEFLVSFYNNEISEKSEIFDDQFSVERPDGSNFTLKIRSTKLEDSAMYFCASSEQGTYEQYFGPGTRLTVT.

CDR3: CSAISGIPREAQYF. The CDR3 bases are TGCAGTGCTATATCCGGGATCCCCCGGGAGGCCCAGTACTTC. V and J are TRBV20-1 and TRBJ2-7, with 7 nucleotides matching TRBD2. Germline lookup yields CDR1 DFQATT and CDR2 SNEGSKA (reference sequence). The CDR3 has 14 residues. V was pared by 4 bases and J by 10 bases, with 16 bases of the junction left unmatched.

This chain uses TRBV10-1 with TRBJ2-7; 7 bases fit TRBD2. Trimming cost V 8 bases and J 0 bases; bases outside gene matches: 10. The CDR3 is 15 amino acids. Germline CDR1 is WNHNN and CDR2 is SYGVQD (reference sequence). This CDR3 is CASGDSGRSSYEQYF. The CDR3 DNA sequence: TGCGCCAGCGGAGATAGCGGGCGAAGCTCCTACGAGCAGTACTTC.

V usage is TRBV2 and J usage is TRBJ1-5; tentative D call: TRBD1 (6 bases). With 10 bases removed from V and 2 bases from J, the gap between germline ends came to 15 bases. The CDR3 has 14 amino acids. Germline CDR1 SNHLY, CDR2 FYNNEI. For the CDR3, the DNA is TGTGCCAACGTCAGGGGCTTTGGCAATCAGCCCCAGCATTTT. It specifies CANVRGFGNQPQHF.

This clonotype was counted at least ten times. The CDR3 protein is CASSRTDGESSYEQYF. The CDR3 DNA sequence: TGCGCCAGCAGCCGAACCGACGGGGAGAGCTCCTACGAGCAGTACTTC. The chain uses TRBV4-1 and TRBJ2-7, with a tentative D call TRBD2 (5 bases). The V end was cut by 4 bases, the J end by 0 bases, with 16 bases between. Per the germline V gene, CDR1 is MGHRA and CDR2 is YSYEKL. The CDR3 extends over 16 amino acids.

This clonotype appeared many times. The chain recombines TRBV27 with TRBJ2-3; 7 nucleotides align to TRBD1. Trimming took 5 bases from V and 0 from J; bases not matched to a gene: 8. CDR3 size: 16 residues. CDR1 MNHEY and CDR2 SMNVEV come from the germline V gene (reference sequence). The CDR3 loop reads CASSRTGTASTDTQYF. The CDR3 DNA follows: TGTGCCAGCAGTAGAACCGGGACAGCTAGCACAGATACGCAGTATTTT.

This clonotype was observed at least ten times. CDR3 DNA sequence: TGTGCCAGCAGCTCCGCTTGGTTTCAGCCCCAGCATTTT. Protein product: CASSSAWFQPQHF. The chain couples TRBV7-2 to TRBJ1-5; the D is unclear. There are 13 residues in the CDR3. The germline V gene has CDR1 SGHTA and CDR2 FQGNSA. Between the trimmed V and J ends, which lost 4 bases and 6 bases, there was a span of 10 bases.

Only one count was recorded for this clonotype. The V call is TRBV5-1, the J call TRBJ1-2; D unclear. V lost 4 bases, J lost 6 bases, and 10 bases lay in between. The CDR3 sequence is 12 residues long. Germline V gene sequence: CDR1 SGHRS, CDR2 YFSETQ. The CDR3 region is CASSPSTDGYTF. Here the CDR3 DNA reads TGCGCCAGCAGCCCCTCTACGGATGGCTACACCTTC. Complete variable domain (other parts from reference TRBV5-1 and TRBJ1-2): KAGVTQTPRYLIKTRGQQVTLSCSPISGHRSVSWYQQTPGQGLQFLFEYFSETQRNKGNFPGRFSGRQFSNSRSEMNVSTLELGDSALYLCASSPSTDGYTFGSGTRLTVV.

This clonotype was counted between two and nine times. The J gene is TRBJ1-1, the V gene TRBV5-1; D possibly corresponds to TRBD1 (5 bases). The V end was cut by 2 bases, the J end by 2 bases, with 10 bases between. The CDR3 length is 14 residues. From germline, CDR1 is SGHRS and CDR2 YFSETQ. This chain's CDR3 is CASSLQEVNTEAFF. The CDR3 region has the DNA TGCGCCAGCAGCTTACAGGAGGTAAACACTGAAGCTTTCTTT.

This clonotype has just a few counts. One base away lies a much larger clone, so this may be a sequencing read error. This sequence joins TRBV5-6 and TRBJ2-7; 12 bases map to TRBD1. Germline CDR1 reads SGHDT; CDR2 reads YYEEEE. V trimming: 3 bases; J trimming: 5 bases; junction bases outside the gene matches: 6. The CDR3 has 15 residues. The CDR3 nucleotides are TGTGCCAGCAGCTGGGAGGGACAGGGGGCTCACGAGCAGTACTTC. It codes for CASSWEGQGAHEQYF.

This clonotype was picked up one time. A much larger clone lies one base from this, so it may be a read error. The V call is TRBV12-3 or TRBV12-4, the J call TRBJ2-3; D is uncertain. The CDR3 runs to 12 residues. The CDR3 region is CANSSFGDTQYF. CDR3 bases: TGTGCCAACAGTTCATTCGGGGATACGCAGTATTTT.

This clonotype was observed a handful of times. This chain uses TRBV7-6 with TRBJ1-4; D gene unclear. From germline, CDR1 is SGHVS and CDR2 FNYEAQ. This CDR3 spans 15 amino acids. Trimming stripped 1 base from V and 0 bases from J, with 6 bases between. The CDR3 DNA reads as TGTGCCAGCAGCTTAGGGGGTTCAACTAATGAAAAACTGTTTTTT. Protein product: CASSLGGSTNEKLFF.

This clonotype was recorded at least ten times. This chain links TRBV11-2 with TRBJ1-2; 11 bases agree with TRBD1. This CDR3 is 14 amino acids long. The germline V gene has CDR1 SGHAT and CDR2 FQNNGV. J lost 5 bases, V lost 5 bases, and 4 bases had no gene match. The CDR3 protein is CASSPGQGAYGYTF. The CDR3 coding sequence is TGTGCCAGCAGCCCCGGACAGGGGGCTTATGGCTACACCTTC.

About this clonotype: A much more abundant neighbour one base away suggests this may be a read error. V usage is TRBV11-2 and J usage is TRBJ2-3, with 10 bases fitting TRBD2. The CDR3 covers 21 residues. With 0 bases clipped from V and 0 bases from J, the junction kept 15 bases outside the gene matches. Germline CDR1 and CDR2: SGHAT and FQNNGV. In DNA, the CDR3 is TGTGCCAGCAGCTTAGATATCCAACGGTTAGCGGGGGGCCCCAGCACAGATACGCAGTATTTT. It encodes CASSLDIQRLAGGPSTDTQYF.

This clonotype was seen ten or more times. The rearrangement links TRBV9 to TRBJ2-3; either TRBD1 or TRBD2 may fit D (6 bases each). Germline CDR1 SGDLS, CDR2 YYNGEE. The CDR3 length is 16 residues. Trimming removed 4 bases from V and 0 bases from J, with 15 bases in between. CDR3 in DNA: TGTGCCAGCAGCCCTGGGGGCGGGGTCAGCACAGATACGCAGTATTTT. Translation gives CASSPGGGVSTDTQYF.

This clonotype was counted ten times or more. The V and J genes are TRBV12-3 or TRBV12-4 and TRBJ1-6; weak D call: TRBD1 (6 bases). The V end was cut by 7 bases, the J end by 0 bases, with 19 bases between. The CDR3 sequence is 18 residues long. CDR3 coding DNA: TGTGCCAGCAACTGGGACATTCCCACGAGCTCCTATAATTCACCCCTCCACTTT. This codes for CASNWDIPTSSYNSPLHF.

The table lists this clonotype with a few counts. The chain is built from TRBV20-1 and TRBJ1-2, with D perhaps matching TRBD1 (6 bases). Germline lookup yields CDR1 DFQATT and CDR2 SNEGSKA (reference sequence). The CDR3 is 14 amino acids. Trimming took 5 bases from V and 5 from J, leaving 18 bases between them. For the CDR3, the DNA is TGCAGTGCTGGGACGGGGGCGCGTATGTATGGCTACACCTTC. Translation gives CSAGTGARMYGYTF.

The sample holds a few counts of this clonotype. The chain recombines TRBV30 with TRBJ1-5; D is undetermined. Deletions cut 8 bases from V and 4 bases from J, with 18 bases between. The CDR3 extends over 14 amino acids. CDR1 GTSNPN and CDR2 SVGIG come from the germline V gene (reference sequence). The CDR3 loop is CALKPRAGNQPQHF. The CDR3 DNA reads TGTGCCCTTAAACCTCGGGCGGGTAATCAGCCCCAGCATTTT.

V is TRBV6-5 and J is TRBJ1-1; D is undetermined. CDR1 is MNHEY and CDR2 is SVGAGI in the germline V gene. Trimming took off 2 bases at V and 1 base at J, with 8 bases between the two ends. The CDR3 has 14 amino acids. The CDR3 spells CASSYTRWNTEAFF. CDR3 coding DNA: TGTGCCAGCAGTTACACACGGTGGAACACTGAAGCTTTCTTT.

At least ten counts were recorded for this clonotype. The CDR3 sequence: CSVEGGAGANVLTF. The CDR3, as DNA: TGCAGCGTTGAGGGAGGGGCTGGGGCCAACGTCCTGACTTTC. The gene calls are TRBV29-1 and TRBJ2-6; 7 positions agree with TRBD2. This CDR3 contains 14 residues. The germline CDR1 and CDR2 sequences are SQVTM and ANQGSEA. The V segment lost 3 bases and the J segment 2 bases; nucleotides outside the gene matches: 1.

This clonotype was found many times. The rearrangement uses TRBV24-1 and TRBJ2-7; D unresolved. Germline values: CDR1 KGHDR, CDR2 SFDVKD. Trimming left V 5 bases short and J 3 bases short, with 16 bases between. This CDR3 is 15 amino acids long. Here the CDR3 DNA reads TGTGCCACCAGTGGAGGCGCAGGCACAAGCTACGAGCAGTACTTC. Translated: CATSGGAGTSYEQYF.

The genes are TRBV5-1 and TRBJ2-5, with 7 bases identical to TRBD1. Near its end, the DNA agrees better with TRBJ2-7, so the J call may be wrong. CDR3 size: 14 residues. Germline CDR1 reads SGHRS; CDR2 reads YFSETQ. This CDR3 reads CASSQDRVAYEQYF. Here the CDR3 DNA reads TGCGCCAGCAGCCAAGACAGGGTCGCCTACGAGCAGTACTTC.

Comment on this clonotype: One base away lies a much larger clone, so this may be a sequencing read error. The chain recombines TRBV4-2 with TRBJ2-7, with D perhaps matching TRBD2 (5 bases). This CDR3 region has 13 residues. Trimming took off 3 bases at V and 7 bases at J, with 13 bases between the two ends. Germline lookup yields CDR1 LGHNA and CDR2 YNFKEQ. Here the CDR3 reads CASSQDLTGEQYF. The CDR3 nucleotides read TGTGCCAGCAGCCAGGATCTGACGGGGGAGCAGTACTTC.

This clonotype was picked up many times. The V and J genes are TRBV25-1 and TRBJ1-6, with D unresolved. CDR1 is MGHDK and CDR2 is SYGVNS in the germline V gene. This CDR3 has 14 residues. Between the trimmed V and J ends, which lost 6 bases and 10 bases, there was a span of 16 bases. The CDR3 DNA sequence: TGTGCCAGCAGCCCCGCCTGGGATGGGTCACCCCTCCACTTT. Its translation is CASSPAWDGSPLHF.

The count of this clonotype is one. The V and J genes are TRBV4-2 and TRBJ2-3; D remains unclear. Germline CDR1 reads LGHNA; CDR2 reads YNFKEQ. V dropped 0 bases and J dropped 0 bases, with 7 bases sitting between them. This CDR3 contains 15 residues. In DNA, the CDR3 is TGTGCCAGCAGCCAAGATAGAGCTAGCACAGATACGCAGTATTTT. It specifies CASSQDRASTDTQYF.

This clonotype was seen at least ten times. The CDR3 nucleotides are TGTGCCAGCAGTGAATTGAGGGTTTACACCTTC. It is translated as CASSELRVYTF. This chain uses TRBV25-1 with TRBJ1-2, with D unclear. Trimming shortened V by 1 base and J by 11 bases, and 8 bases separated the two germline ends. Germline values: CDR1 MGHDK, CDR2 SYGVNS. CDR3 length equals 11 residues.